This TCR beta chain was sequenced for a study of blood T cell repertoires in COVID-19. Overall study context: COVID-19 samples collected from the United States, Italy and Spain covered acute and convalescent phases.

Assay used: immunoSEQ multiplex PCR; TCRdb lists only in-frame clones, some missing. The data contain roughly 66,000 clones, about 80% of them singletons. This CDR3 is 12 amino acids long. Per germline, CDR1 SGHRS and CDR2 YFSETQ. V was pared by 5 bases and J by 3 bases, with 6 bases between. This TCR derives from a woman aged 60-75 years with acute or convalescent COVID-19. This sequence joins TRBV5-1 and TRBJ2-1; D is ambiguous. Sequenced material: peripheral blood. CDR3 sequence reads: CASSKSYNEQFF. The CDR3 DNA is TGCGCCAGCAGTAAGAGCTACAATGAGCAGTTCTTC.